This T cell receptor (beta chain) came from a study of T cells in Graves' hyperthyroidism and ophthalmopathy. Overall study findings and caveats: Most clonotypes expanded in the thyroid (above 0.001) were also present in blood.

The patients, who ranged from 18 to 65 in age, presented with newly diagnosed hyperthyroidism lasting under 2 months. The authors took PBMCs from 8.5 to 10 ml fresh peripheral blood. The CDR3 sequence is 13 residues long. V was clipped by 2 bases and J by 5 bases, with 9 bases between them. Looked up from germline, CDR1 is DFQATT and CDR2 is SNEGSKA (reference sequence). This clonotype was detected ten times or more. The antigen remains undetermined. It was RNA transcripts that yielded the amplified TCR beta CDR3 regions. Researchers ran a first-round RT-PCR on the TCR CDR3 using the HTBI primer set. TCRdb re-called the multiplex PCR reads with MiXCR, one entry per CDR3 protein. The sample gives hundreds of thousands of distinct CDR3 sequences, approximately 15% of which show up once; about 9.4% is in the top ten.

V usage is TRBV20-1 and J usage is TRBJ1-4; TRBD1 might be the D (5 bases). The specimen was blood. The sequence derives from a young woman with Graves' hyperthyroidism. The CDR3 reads CSARRTRNEKLFF. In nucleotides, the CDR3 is TGCAGTGCTAGAAGGACAAGAAATGAAAAACTGTTTTTT.